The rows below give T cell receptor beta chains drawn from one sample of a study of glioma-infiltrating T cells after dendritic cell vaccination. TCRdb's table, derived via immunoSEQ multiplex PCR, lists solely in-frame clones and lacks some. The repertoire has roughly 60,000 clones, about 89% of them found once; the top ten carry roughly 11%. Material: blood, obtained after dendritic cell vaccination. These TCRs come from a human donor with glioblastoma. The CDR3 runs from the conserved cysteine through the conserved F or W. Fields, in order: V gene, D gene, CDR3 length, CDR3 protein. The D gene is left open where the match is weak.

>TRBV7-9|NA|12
CASILNQETQYF
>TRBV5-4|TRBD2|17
CASSLEASGRVPDTQYF
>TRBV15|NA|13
CATKTSGTDTQYF
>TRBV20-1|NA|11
CSAKSGEEQFF
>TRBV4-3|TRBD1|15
CASSQDGTGGYGYTF
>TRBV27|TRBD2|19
CASTLSGLAGGLSTDTQYF
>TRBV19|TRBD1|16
CASIGDRGLGNQPQHF
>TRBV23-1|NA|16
CASSLLEAFTMWELFF
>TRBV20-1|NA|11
CSAREVYEQYF
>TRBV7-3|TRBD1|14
CASSPTGGNQPQHF
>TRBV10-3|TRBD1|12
CAIRTGAYEQYF
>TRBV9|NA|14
CASSGTFSNQPQHF
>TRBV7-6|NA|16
CASSLSNKGVTDTQYF
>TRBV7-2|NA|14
CASSPRTFNNEQFF
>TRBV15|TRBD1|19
CATSGRRDRGPYSNQPQHF
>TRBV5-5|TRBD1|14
CASSSTGELQPQHF
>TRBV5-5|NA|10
CASSGRHQYF
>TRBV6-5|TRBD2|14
CASRTSVSTDTQYF
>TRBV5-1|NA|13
CASSWDSGEKLFF
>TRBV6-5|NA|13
CASSYGGGTEAFF